This paragraph covers one T cell receptor beta chain sequence. Its cognate antigen is unknown. Generated by immunoSEQ multiplex PCR, the TCRdb table keeps only in-frame clones and is missing some. This table has around 340,000 clones, roughly 90% appearing once. This entry is derived from a study of Ad26.COV2.S vaccination and SARS-CoV-2 variants. CDR3 length: 15 amino acids. Germline V gene sequence: CDR1 SEHNR, CDR2 FQNEAQ (reference sequence). V lost 5 bases and J lost 3, with 13 bases in between. Study-wide findings and caveats: Non-spike TCR breadth did not differ much between vaccine and placebo recipients.

Treatment reported: roughly 18 received Ad26.COV2.S at low or high dose, single or two shots; about 5 received placebo; per-sample allocation not given. Collection of samples fell on day 63 after the first vaccine or placebo injection. This receptor was taken from a person between 18 and 65 years old who received the Ad26.COV2.S COVID-19 vaccine or a placebo. The sequencing used peripheral blood, collected in a trial of Ad26.COV2.S vaccine versus placebo. The genes are TRBV7-9 and TRBJ1-4; D remains ambiguous. The CDR3 is CASSPGLLANEKLFF. The CDR3 nucleotides are TGTGCCAGCAGCCCAGGACTCCTTGCTAATGAAAAACTGTTTTTT. Full variable domain (rest looked up from reference TRBV7-9 and TRBJ1-4): DTGVSQNPRHKITKRGQNVTFRCDPISEHNRLYWYRQTLGQGPEFLTYFQNEAQLEKSRLLSDRFSAERPKGSFSTLEIQRTEQGDSAMYLCASSPGLLANEKLFFGSGTQLSVL.